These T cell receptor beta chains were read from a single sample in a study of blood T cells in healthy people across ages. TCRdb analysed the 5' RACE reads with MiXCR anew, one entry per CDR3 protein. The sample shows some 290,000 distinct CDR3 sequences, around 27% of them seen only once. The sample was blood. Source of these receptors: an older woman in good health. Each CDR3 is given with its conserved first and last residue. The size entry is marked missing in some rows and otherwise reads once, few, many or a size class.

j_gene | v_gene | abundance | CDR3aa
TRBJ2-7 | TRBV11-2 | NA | CASSSPRFQYEQYF
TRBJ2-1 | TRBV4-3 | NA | CASSQDYSGNEQFF
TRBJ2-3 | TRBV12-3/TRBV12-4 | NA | CASSPSRGTDTQYF
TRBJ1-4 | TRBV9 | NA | CASSVGQGTNEKLFF
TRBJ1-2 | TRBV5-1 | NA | CASSASRTEGGYTF
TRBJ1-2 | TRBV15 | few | CATSLPQGGYGYTF
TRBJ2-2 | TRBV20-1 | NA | CSARARLAGTGELFF
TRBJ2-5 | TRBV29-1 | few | CSVDQLGTGGETQYF
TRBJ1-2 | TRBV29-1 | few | CSVGAGSNYGYTF
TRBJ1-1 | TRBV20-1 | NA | CSADQGGYTEAFF
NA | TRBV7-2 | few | CASSLSGQAEAFF
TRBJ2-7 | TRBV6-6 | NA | CASSSDRVGEQYF
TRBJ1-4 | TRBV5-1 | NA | CASSGGFNEKLFF
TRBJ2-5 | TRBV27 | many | CASRVGSSAYQETQYF
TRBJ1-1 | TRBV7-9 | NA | CASSLKASTEAFF
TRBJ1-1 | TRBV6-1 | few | CASSIRQGGEANTEAFF
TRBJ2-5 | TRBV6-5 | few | CASSQTSGKTQYF